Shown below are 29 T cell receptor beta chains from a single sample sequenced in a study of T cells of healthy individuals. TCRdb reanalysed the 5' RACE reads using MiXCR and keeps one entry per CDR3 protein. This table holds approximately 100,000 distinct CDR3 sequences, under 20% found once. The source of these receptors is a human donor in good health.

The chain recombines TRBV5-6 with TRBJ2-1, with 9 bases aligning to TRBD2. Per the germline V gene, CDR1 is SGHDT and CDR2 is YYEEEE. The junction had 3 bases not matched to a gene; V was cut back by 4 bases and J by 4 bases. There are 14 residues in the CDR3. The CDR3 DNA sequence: TGTGCCAGCAGCGTGGGACTAGCATACAATGAGCAGTTCTTC. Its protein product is CASSVGLAYNEQFF. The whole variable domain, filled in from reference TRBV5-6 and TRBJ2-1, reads DAGVTQSPTHLIKTRGQQVTLRCSPKSGHDTVSWYQQALGQGPQFIFQYYEEEERQRGNFPDRFSGHQFPNYSSELNVNALLLGDSALYLCASSVGLAYNEQFFGPGTRLTVL.

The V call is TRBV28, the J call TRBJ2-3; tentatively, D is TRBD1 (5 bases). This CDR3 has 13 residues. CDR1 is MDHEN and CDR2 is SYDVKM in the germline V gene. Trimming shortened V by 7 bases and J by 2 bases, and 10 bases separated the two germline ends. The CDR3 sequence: CASIGVSTDTQYF. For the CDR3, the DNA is TGTGCCAGCATAGGGGTTTCCACAGATACGCAGTATTTT.

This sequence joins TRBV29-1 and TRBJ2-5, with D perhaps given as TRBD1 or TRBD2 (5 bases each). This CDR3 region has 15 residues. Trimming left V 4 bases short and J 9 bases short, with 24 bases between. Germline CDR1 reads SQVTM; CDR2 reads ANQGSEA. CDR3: CSVGRLGPIVEAQYF. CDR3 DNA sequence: TGCAGCGTTGGGCGTTTGGGACCGATCGTGGAGGCCCAGTACTTC.

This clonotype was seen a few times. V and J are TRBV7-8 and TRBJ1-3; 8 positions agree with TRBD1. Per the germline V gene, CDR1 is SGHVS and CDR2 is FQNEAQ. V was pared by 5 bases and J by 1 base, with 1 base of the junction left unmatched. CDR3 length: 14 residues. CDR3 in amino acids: CASSRTGSGNTIYF. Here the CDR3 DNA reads TGTGCCAGCAGCCGGACAGGGTCTGGAAACACCATATATTTT.

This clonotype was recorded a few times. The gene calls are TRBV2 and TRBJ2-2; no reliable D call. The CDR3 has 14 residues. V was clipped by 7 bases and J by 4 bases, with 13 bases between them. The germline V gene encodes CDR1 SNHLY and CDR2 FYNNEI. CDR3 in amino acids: CASKNAPSTGELFF. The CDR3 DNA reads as TGTGCCAGCAAAAACGCGCCCAGCACCGGGGAGCTGTTTTTT.

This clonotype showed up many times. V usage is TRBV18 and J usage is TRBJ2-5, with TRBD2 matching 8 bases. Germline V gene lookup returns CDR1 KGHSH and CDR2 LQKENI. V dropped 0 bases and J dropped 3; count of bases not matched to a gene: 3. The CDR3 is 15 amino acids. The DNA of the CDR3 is TGTGCCAGCTCACCACCCGGGACTAGGAAAGAGACCCAGTACTTC. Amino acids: CASSPPGTRKETQYF.

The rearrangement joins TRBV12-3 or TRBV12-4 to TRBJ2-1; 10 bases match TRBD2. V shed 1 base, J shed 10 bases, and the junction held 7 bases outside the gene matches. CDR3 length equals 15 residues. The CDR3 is CASSLDRLAGEEQFF. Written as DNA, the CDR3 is TGTGCCAGCAGTTTAGATAGGCTAGCGGGAGAGGAGCAGTTCTTC.

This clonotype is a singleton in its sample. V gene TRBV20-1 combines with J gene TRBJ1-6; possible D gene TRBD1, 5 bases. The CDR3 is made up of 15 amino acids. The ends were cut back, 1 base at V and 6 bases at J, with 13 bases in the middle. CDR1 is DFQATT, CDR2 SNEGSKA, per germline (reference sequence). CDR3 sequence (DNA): TGCAGTGCTAGAGTTCTCGCAGGGCCTAATTCACCCCTCCACTTT. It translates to CSARVLAGPNSPLHF.

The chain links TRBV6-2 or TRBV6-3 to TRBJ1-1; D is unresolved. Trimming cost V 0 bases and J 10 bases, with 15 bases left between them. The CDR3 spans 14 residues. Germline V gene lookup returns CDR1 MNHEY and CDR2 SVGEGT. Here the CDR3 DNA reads TGTGCCAGCAGTTACTCGAGACAACGAACGGGAGCTTTCTTT. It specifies CASSYSRQRTGAFF.

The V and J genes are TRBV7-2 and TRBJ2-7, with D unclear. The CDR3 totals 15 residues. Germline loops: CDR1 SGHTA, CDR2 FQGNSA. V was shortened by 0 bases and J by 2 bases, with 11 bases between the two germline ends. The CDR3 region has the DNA TGTGCCAGCAGCTTAGCGGGCACGGAGACCTACGAGCAGTACTTC. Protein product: CASSLAGTETYEQYF.

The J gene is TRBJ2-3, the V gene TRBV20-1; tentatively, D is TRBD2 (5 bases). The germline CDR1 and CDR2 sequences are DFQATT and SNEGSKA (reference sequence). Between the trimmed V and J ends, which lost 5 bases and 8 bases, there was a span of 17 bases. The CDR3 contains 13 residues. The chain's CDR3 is CSAPDSLGGTQYF. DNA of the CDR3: TGCAGTGCTCCGGACTCCCTAGGTGGTACGCAGTATTTT.

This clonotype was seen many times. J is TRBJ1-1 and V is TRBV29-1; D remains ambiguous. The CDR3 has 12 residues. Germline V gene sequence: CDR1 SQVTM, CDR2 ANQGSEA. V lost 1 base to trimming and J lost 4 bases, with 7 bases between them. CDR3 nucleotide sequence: TGCAGCGTTGAAGTTCGGGGCACTGAAGCTTTCTTT. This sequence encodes CSVEVRGTEAFF.

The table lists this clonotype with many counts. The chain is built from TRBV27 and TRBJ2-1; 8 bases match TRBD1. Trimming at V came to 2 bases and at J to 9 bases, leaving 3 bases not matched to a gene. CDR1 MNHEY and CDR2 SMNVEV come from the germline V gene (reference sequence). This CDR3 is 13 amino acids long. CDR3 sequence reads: CASSLGTGVEQFF. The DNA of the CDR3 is TGTGCCAGCAGTTTAGGGACAGGAGTTGAGCAGTTCTTC.

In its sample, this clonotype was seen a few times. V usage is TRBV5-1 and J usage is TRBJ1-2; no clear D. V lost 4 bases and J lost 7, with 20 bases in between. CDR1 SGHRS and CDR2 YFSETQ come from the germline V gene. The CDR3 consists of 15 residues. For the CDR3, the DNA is TGCGCCAGCAGCCCAACCTCACAGTTTTGGGGTGGCTACACCTTC. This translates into CASSPTSQFWGGYTF.

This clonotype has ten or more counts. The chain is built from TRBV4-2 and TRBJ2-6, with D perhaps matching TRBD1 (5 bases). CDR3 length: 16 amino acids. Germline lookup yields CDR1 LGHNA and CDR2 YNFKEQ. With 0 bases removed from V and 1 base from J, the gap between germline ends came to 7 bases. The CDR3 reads CASSQERGSGANVLTF. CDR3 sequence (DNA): TGTGCCAGCAGCCAAGAAAGGGGATCTGGGGCCAACGTCCTGACTTTC.

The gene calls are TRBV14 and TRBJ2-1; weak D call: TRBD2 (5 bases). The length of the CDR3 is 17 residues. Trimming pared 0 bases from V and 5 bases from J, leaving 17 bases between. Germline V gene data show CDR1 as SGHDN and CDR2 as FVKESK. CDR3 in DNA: TGTGCCAGCAGCCAAGATACCACCCTGGAGGCAAACAATGAGCAGTTCTTC. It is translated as CASSQDTTLEANNEQFF. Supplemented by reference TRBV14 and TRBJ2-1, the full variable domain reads EAGVTQFPSHSVIEKGQTVTLRCDPISGHDNLYWYRRVMGKEIKFLLHFVKESKQDESGMPNNRFLAERTGGTYSTLKVQPAELEDSGVYFCASSQDTTLEANNEQFFGPGTRLTVL.

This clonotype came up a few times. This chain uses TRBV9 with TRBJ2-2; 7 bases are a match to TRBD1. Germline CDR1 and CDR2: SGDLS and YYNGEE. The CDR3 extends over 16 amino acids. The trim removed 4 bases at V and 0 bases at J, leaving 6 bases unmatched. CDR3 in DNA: TGTGCCAGCAGCTTAATAGGGACAGCGAACACCGGGGAGCTGTTTTTT. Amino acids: CASSLIGTANTGELFF.

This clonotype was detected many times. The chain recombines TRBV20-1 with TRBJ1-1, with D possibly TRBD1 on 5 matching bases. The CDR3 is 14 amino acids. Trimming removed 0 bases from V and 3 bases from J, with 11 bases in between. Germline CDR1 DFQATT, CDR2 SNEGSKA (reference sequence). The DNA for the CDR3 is TGCAGTGCTAGAGATGGGGGGAGTGACACTGAAGCTTTCTTT. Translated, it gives CSARDGGSDTEAFF.

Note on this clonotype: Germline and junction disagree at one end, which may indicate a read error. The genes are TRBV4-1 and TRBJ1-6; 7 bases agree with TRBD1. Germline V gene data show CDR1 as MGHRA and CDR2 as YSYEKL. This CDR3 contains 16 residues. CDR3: CASRQAYDRENSPLHF. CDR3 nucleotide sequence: TGCGCCAGCAGGCAAGCCTACGACAGGGAGAATTCACCCCTCCACTTT.

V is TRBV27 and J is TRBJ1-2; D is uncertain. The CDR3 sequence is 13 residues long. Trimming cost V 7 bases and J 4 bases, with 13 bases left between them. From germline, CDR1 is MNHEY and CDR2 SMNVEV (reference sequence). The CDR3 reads CASMGGLSYGYTF. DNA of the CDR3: TGTGCCAGCATGGGAGGGTTGTCCTATGGCTACACCTTC.

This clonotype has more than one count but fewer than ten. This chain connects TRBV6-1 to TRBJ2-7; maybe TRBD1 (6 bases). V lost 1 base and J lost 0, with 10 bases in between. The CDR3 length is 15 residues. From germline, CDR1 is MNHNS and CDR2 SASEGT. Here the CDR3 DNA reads TGTGCCAGCAGTGAAGGAGGGACAACCTCCTACGAGCAGTACTTC. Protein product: CASSEGGTTSYEQYF.

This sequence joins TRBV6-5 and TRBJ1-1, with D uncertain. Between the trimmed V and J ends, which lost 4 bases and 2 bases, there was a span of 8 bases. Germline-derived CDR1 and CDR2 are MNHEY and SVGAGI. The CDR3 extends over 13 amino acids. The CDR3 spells CASSSGLNTEAFF. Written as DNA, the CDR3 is TGTGCCAGCAGTTCAGGCCTTAACACTGAAGCTTTCTTT.

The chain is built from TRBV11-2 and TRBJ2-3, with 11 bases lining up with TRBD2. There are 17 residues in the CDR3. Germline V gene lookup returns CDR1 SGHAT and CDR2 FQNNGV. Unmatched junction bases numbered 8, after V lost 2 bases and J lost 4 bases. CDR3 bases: TGTGCCAGCAGCTTATGGAATAGCGGGGGGGCGGCAGATACGCAGTATTTT. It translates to CASSLWNSGGAADTQYF.

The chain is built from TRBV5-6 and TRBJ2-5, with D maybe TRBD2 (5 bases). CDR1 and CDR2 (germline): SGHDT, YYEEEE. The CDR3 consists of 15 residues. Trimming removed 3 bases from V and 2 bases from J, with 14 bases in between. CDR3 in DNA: TGTGCCAGCAGCTCCCCCGCAGAGGGTCAAGAGACCCAGTACTTC. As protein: CASSSPAEGQETQYF.

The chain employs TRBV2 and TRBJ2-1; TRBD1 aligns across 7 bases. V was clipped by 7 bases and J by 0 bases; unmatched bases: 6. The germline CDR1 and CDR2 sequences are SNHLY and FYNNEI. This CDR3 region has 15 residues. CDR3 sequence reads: CASNDRQGSYNEQFF. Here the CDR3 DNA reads TGTGCCAGCAATGATAGACAGGGCTCCTACAATGAGCAGTTCTTC. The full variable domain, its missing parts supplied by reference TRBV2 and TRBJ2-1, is EPEVTQTPSHQVTQMGQEVILRCVPISNHLYFYWYRQILGQKVEFLVSFYNNEISEKSEIFDDQFSVERPDGSNFTLKIRSTKLEDSAMYFCASNDRQGSYNEQFFGPGTRLTVL.

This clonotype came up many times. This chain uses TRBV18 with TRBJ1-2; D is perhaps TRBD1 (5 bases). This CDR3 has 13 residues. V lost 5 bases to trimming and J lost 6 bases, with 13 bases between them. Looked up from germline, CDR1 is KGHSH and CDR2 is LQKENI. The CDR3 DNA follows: TGTGCCAGCTCAGCACAGGAGGCTCATGGCTACACCTTC. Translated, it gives CASSAQEAHGYTF.

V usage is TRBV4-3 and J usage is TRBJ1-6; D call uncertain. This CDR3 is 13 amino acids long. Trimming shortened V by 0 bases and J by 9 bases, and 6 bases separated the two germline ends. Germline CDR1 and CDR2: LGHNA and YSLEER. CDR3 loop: CASSQDTASPLHF. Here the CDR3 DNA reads TGCGCCAGCAGCCAAGATACGGCTTCACCCCTCCACTTT.

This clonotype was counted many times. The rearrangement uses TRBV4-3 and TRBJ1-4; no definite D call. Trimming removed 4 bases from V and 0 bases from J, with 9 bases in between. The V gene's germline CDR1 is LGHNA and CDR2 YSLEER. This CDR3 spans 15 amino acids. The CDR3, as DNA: TGCGCCAGCAGCCCCCTGTGGACAACTAATGAAAAACTGTTTTTT. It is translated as CASSPLWTTNEKLFF.

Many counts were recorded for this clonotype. The chain's CDR3 is CASKAGANVLTF. The DNA for the CDR3 is TGTGCCAGCAAGGCCGGGGCCAACGTCCTGACTTTC. The gene calls are TRBV28 and TRBJ2-6; D not certain. The germline gives CDR1 MDHEN, CDR2 SYDVKM. The CDR3 consists of 12 residues. V gave up 7 bases and J gave up 4 bases, with 5 bases separating them. Combining the CDR3 with reference TRBV28 and TRBJ2-6 gives the whole variable domain DVKVTQSSRYLVKRTGEKVFLECVQDMDHENMFWYRQDPGLGLRLIYFSYDVKMKEKGDIPEGYSVSREKKERFSLILESASTNQTSMYLCASKAGANVLTFGAGSRLTVL.